This T cell receptor (delta chain) was obtained from a study of γδ T cells in repeated Plasmodium falciparum infection. Flow sorting of PBMC yielded separate Vgamma9/Vdelta2+ and Vdelta2-negative gammadelta T cell populations for bulk repertoire analysis. This clone was counted many times. This specimen includes other DNA sequences encoding the same CDR3. TCRdb used CATT to re-call clones from the multiplex PCR reads. The sample yields about 89,000 delta-chain clones, more than 1.4% seen once. This CDR3 comprises 18 residues. The germline V gene encodes CDR1 TSWWSYY and CDR2 QGS. Trimming cost V 0 bases and J 10 bases, with 27 bases left between them.

The genes are TRDV1 and TRDJ1; D is undetermined. This TCR was sampled from a pool of human donors (malaria-infected and uninfected, not separated). The sample taken for sequencing was gamma-delta T cells from blood. For the CDR3, the DNA is TGTGCTCTTGGGGAACTCTCCGTGACTACGGTCTGCCCCCCGGGACTCATCTTT. As protein: CALGELSVTTVCPPGLIF.